This T cell receptor beta chain was observed in a study of beta chain features in type 1 diabetes. Study results and caveats: Type 1 diabetes patients had moderately but significantly shorter TCRB CDR3s in all four CD4+ subsets.

CDR3 length equals 12 residues. V shed 5 bases and J 5 bases; nucleotides not matched to a gene: 2. Germline lookup yields CDR1 SEHNR and CDR2 FQNEAQ (reference sequence). Expressed TCRB transcripts got sequenced, as all isolated RNA was reverse transcribed. Repertoires were generated with immunoSEQ multiplex PCR, while TCRdb's copy carries only in-frame clones and drops some. This sample has around 250,000 clones, with just over 20% found just once. This clone has a handful of counts. The antigen is not known. Within the sample, other DNA sequences also encode this same CDR3. V usage is TRBV7-9 and J usage is TRBJ1-1; TRBD1 agrees at 7 bases. What was sequenced was naive CD4+ T cells from blood. The TCR comes from a woman between 35 and 50 years old with type 1 diabetes. Here the CDR3 reads CASSLRGTEAFF. CDR3 nucleotide sequence: TGTGCCAGCAGCCTCAGGGGGACTGAAGCTTTCTTT.